This TCR beta chain came from a study of beta chain features in type 1 diabetes. Study details: The patients were much like the healthy donors in age, gender and cell yields.

Expressed TCRB transcripts were sequenced, since all the RNA that had been isolated was reverse transcribed. Only in-frame clones appear in the TCRdb table, and some are missing; sequencing was by immunoSEQ multiplex PCR. The table includes about 260,000 clones, approximately 70% detected once. Trimming removed 4 bases from V and 1 base from J, with 8 bases in between. The CDR3 sequence is 14 residues long. Germline V gene data show CDR1 as SQVTM and CDR2 as ANQGSEA. The receptor was isolated from a man aged 30 to 39 in good health. The specimen sequenced was naive CD4+ T cells from blood. V and J are TRBV29-1 and TRBJ2-6; unclear D gene. The CDR3: CSVVGGSGANVLTF. The CDR3 DNA reads TGCAGCGTTGTAGGTGGATCTGGGGCCAACGTCCTGACTTTC.